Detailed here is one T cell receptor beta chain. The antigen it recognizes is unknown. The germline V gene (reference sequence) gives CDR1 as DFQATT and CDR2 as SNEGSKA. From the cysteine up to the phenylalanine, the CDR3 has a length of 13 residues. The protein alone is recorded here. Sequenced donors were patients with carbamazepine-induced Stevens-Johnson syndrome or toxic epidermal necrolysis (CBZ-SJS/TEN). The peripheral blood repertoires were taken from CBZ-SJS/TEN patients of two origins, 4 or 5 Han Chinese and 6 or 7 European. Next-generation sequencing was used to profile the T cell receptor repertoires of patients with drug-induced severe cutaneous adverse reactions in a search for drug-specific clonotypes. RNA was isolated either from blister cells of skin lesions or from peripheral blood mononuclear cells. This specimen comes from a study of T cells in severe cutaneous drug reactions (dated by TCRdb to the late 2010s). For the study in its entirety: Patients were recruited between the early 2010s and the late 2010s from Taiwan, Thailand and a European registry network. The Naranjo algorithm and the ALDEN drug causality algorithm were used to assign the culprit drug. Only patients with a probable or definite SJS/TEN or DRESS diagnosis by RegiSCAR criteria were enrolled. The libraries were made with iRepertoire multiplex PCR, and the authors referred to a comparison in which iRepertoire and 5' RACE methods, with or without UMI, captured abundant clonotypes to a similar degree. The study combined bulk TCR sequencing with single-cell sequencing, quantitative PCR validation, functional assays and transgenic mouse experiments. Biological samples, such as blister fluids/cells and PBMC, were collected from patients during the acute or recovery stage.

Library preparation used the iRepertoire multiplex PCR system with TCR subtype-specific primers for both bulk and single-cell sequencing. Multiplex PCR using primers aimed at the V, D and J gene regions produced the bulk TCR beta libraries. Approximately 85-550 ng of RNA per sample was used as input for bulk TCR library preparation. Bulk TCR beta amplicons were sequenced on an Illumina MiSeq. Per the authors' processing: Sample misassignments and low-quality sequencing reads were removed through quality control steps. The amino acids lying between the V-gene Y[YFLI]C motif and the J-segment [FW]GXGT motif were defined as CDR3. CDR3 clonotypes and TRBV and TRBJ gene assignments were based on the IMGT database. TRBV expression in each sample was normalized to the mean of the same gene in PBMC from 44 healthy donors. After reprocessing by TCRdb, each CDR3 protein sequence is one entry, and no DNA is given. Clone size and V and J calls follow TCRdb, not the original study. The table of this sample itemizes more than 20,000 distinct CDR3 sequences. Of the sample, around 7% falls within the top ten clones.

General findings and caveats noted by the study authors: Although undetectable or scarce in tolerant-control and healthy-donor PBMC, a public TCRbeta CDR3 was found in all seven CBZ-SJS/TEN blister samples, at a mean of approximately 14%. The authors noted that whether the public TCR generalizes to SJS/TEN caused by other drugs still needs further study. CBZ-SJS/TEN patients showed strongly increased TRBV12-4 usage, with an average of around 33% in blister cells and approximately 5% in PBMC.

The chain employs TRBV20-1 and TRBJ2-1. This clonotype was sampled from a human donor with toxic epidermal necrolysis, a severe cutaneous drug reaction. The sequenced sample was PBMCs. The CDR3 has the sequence CSARVQAASEQFF.